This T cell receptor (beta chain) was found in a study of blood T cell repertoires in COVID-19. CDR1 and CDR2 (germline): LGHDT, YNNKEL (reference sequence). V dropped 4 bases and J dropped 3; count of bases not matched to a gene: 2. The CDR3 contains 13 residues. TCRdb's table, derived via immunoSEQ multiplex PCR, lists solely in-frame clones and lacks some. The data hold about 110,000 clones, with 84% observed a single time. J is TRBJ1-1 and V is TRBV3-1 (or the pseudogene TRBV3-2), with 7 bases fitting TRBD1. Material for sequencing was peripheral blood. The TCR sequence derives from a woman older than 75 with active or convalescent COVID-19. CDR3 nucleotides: TGTGCCAGCAGCCTAACAGGGGACACTGAAGCTTTCTTT. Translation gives CASSLTGDTEAFF.